Presented here are 27 T cell receptor beta chains from one specimen sequenced in a study of blood T cell repertoires in COVID-19. Clones were sequenced by immunoSEQ multiplex PCR, and TCRdb holds only the in-frame ones, with some missing. The data contain hundreds of thousands of clones, around 89% of them singletons. Sequencing was done on a sample of PBMCs or T cells enriched from blood (not recorded which). These receptors all stem from a woman aged 18-29 years with acute COVID-19.

J is TRBJ1-2 and V is TRBV19; 12 nucleotides match TRBD1. Per the germline V gene, CDR1 is LNHDA and CDR2 is SQIVND (reference sequence). After removal of 5 bases from V and 7 bases from J, the junction contained 8 bases not matched to a gene. The CDR3 loop spans 15 amino acids. The CDR3 is CASSRRDRGHLGYTF. CDR3 nucleotides: TGTGCCAGTAGTCGACGGGACAGGGGGCATCTTGGCTACACCTTC.

V is TRBV27 and J is TRBJ2-7; tentative D call: TRBD1 (6 bases). CDR1 is MNHEY and CDR2 is SMNVEV in the germline V gene (reference sequence). This CDR3 is 17 amino acids long. Trimming removed 6 bases from V and 0 bases from J, with 21 bases in between. The DNA for the CDR3 is TGTGCCAGCAGCCCCCCCCCGGGCGGCAGGGGCTCCTACGAGCAGTACTTC. Translating gives CASSPPPGGRGSYEQYF.

A few counts support this clone. This rearrangement joins TRBV5-1 to TRBJ1-2; D gene unclear. CDR1 and CDR2 from the germline V gene are SGHRS and YFSETQ. Deletions cut 4 bases from V and 1 base from J, with 11 bases between. The CDR3 has 14 residues. This CDR3 is CASSPDGVNYGYTF. The CDR3 nucleotides read TGCGCCAGCAGCCCCGACGGGGTTAACTATGGCTACACCTTC. The full variable domain, completed using reference TRBV5-1 and TRBJ1-2, is KAGVTQTPRYLIKTRGQQVTLSCSPISGHRSVSWYQQTPGQGLQFLFEYFSETQRNKGNFPGRFSGRQFSNSRSEMNVSTLELGDSALYLCASSPDGVNYGYTFGSGTRLTVV.

This rearrangement joins TRBV5-1 to TRBJ2-3; 15 positions agree with TRBD2. After removal of 4 bases from V and 1 base from J, the junction contained 10 bases not matched to a gene. The CDR3 is 19 amino acids. Germline assignment: CDR1 SGHRS and CDR2 YFSETQ. CDR3: CASSRGTSGRRMGTDTQYF. The CDR3 region has the DNA TGCGCCAGCAGCCGGGGGACTAGCGGGAGGAGGATGGGCACAGATACGCAGTATTTT.

This chain connects TRBV18 to TRBJ1-2; TRBD1 agrees at 7 bases. With 3 bases clipped from V and 5 bases from J, the junction kept 6 bases outside the gene matches. The CDR3 totals 14 residues. Germline V gene sequence: CDR1 KGHSH, CDR2 LQKENI. In DNA, the CDR3 is TGTGCCAGCTCACCCTCGACGGGACAGTATGGCTACACCTTC. Protein sequence: CASSPSTGQYGYTF.

The chain couples TRBV5-1 to TRBJ2-7; D is unclear. Germline V gene lookup returns CDR1 SGHRS and CDR2 YFSETQ. V was pared by 1 base and J by 2 bases, with 7 bases between. CDR3 length: 13 amino acids. The CDR3 DNA reads as TGCGCCAGCAGCTTGACAGACCCCTACGAGCAGTACTTC. Protein product: CASSLTDPYEQYF. Drawing the rest from reference TRBV5-1 and TRBJ2-7, the complete variable domain is KAGVTQTPRYLIKTRGQQVTLSCSPISGHRSVSWYQQTPGQGLQFLFEYFSETQRNKGNFPGRFSGRQFSNSRSEMNVSTLELGDSALYLCASSLTDPYEQYFGPGTRLTVT.

The chain is built from TRBV5-1 and TRBJ2-5; D not resolved. Germline CDR1 reads SGHRS; CDR2 reads YFSETQ. CDR3 length equals 14 residues. Trimming took 0 bases from V and 0 from J, leaving 6 bases between them. Here the CDR3 DNA reads TGCGCCAGCAGCTTGGCCAGGTACCAAGAGACCCAGTACTTC. Translation: CASSLARYQETQYF.

This chain connects TRBV2 to TRBJ1-1; perhaps TRBD1 as D (5 bases). The V end lost 4 bases, the J end lost 5 bases, and 17 bases lay between the germline ends. The length of the CDR3 is 15 residues. Germline CDR1 SNHLY, CDR2 FYNNEI. The CDR3 here is CASSGGQGVRTEAFF. Here the CDR3 DNA reads TGTGCCAGCAGTGGAGGACAAGGGGTCCGGACTGAAGCTTTCTTT.

The chain joins TRBV29-1 to TRBJ1-2; D may be TRBD1 (5 bases). Germline CDR1 reads SQVTM; CDR2 reads ANQGSEA. The V end lost 4 bases, the J end lost 4 bases, and 7 bases lay between the germline ends. This CDR3 contains 11 residues. The CDR3 DNA sequence: TGCAGCGTTGTAACAGGCTATGGCTACACCTTC. Its translation is CSVVTGYGYTF.

J is TRBJ2-3 and V is TRBV21-1; the table assigns TRBD2, which was not confirmed against the DNA. TRBV21-1 is recorded as a pseudogene. This CDR3 region has 17 residues. The CDR3 DNA is TGTGCCAGCAGCAAAGTCCCACGGGAGTCTAGCACAGATACGCAGTATTTT. It is translated as CASSKVPRESSTDTQYF.

The chain is built from TRBV27 and TRBJ1-2; 9 positions agree with TRBD1. The CDR3 loop spans 16 amino acids. Germline V gene sequence: CDR1 MNHEY, CDR2 SMNVEV (reference sequence). The V and J ends lost 4 bases and 3 bases, in that order; junction bases with no gene match: 9. This CDR3 is CASSSRTGGADYGYTF. For the CDR3, the DNA is TGTGCCAGCAGTTCCAGAACAGGGGGCGCGGACTATGGCTACACCTTC.

The chain uses TRBV6-5 and TRBJ1-4; 9 nucleotides match TRBD1. The CDR3 totals 15 residues. The germline V gene has CDR1 MNHEY and CDR2 SVGAGI. The V and J ends lost 7 bases and 0 bases, in that order; junction bases with no gene match: 3. CDR3 in DNA: TGTGCCAGCACAAGACAGGGGGCAACTAATGAAAAACTGTTTTTT. It specifies CASTRQGATNEKLFF.

Regarding this clone: This sample includes further DNA sequences coding for the same CDR3. The V call is TRBV9, the J call TRBJ1-2; D not resolved. V was pared by 0 bases and J by 1 base, with 7 bases between. The CDR3 is made up of 14 amino acids. Germline loops: CDR1 SGDLS, CDR2 YYNGEE. The CDR3 spells CASSVGTGNYGYTF. DNA for the CDR3: TGTGCCAGCAGCGTAGGTACGGGTAACTATGGCTACACCTTC.

The chain couples TRBV4-2 to TRBJ1-1, with D perhaps matching TRBD1 (5 bases). The CDR3 is 16 residues long. Trimming removed 1 base at V and 1 base at J, with 13 bases between. The germline V gene encodes CDR1 LGHNA and CDR2 YNFKEQ. The CDR3 loop reads CASSQVRGGTNTEAFF. CDR3 coding DNA: TGTGCCAGCAGCCAAGTGCGTGGAGGGACGAACACTGAAGCTTTCTTT.

The chain couples TRBV27 to TRBJ2-4; perhaps TRBD1 as D (5 bases). V lost 0 bases and J 0 bases, leaving 9 bases between the germline ends. The CDR3 is made up of 16 amino acids. Germline lookup yields CDR1 MNHEY and CDR2 SMNVEV (reference sequence). The DNA for the CDR3 is TGTGCCAGCAGTTTATCGGCAGGGATAGCCAAAAACATTCAGTACTTC. Translating gives CASSLSAGIAKNIQYF.

The CDR3 DNA is TGCGCCAGCAGCCGCGGGGAACACAGCCAGGGTACAGATACGCAGTATTTT. Translated, it gives CASSRGEHSQGTDTQYF. The chain couples TRBV5-1 to TRBJ2-3, with D tentatively TRBD2 (6 bases). The CDR3 spans 17 residues. The germline V and J ends were trimmed by 4 bases and 3 bases, with 21 bases remaining between them. Germline loops: CDR1 SGHRS, CDR2 YFSETQ. Complete variable domain (other parts from reference TRBV5-1 and TRBJ2-3): KAGVTQTPRYLIKTRGQQVTLSCSPISGHRSVSWYQQTPGQGLQFLFEYFSETQRNKGNFPGRFSGRQFSNSRSEMNVSTLELGDSALYLCASSRGEHSQGTDTQYFGPGTRLTVL.

V and J are TRBV28 and TRBJ2-3; D is ambiguous. This CDR3 has 12 amino acids. V was clipped by 1 base and J by 4 bases, with 3 bases between them. Germline-derived CDR1 and CDR2 are MDHEN and SYDVKM. This CDR3 reads CASSLLADTQYF. DNA for the CDR3: TGTGCCAGCAGTTTATTAGCAGATACGCAGTATTTT.

This rearrangement joins TRBV19 to TRBJ1-5; 7 bases align to TRBD1. Germline CDR1 LNHDA, CDR2 SQIVND (reference sequence). The J segment lost 4 bases and the V segment lost 6 bases, leaving 6 bases of the junction unmatched. This CDR3 contains 14 residues. CDR3 in DNA: TGTGCCAGTAGCGCCGGGACAGCTAATCAGCCCCAGCATTTT. This codes for CASSAGTANQPQHF.

This chain connects TRBV10-3 to TRBJ2-3; D might be TRBD2 (6 bases). CDR3 length: 13 residues. The V gene lost 6 bases and the J gene lost 6 bases, with 13 bases spanning the gap. Germline V gene sequence: CDR1 ENHRY, CDR2 SYGVKD. This CDR3 is CAIRGGFRDTQYF. The CDR3 nucleotides read TGTGCCATCAGGGGGGGATTCCGGGATACGCAGTATTTT.

The chain uses TRBV24-1 and TRBJ2-5; TRBD2 matches 9 bases. Per the germline V gene, CDR1 is KGHDR and CDR2 is SFDVKD. CDR3 size: 15 residues. The V gene end was trimmed by 2 bases and the J gene end by 4 bases; junction bases not matched to a gene: 4. The CDR3 here is CATSDWLAGRETQYF. The CDR3 nucleotides read TGTGCCACCAGTGATTGGCTAGCGGGAAGAGAGACCCAGTACTTC.

V usage is TRBV5-1 and J usage is TRBJ2-7; weak D call: TRBD1 (6 bases). The V and J ends lost 2 bases and 4 bases respectively, with 10 bases between them. The germline V gene encodes CDR1 SGHRS and CDR2 YFSETQ. The CDR3 is 13 amino acids. The CDR3 sequence: CASSFNQGYEQYF. The DNA of the CDR3 is TGCGCCAGCAGCTTCAACCAGGGGTACGAGCAGTACTTC.

This clone occurred a few times. V is TRBV4-2 and J is TRBJ2-3, with 9 nucleotides matching TRBD2. V gave up 0 bases and J gave up 6 bases; unmatched junction bases: 10. The CDR3 has 17 residues. Germline V lookup: CDR1 LGHNA, CDR2 YNFKEQ. The CDR3 is CASSQEFGAGLADTQYF. In DNA form, the CDR3 reads TGTGCCAGCAGCCAAGAGTTTGGGGCGGGACTAGCCGATACGCAGTATTTT.

This chain links TRBV27 with TRBJ2-1; 12 bases line up with TRBD2. This CDR3 is 15 amino acids long. Germline lookup yields CDR1 MNHEY and CDR2 SMNVEV (reference sequence). V lost 2 bases, J lost 7 bases, and 3 bases stayed unmatched. This chain's CDR3 is CASSLMTSGSNEQFF. DNA of the CDR3: TGTGCCAGCAGTTTAATGACTAGCGGGAGTAATGAGCAGTTCTTC.

The V gene is TRBV3-1 (or the pseudogene TRBV3-2), the J gene TRBJ1-2; a weak D match, TRBD1 (5 bases). V lost 1 base to trimming and J lost 7 bases, with 10 bases between them. This CDR3 contains 13 residues. The germline gives CDR1 LGHDT, CDR2 YNNKEL (reference sequence). The CDR3: CASSQAGGGGYTF. CDR3 in DNA: TGTGCCAGCAGCCAAGCTGGGGGGGGTGGCTACACCTTC.

In nucleotides, the CDR3 is TGTGCCAGCAGCACCCCCGGGGCCCAGGGGAACAATGAGCAGTTCTTC. It specifies CASSTPGAQGNNEQFF. The chain combines TRBV28 with TRBJ2-1, with D perhaps TRBD1 (6 bases). Germline V gene lookup returns CDR1 MDHEN and CDR2 SYDVKM. The CDR3 is 16 amino acids. With 6 bases removed from V and 5 bases from J, the gap between germline ends came to 20 bases.

The chain is built from TRBV5-1 and TRBJ1-2; weak D call: TRBD1 (5 bases). V was cut by 2 bases and J by 1 base, with 12 bases left in between. CDR3 length: 15 amino acids. Per germline, CDR1 SGHRS and CDR2 YFSETQ. Written as DNA, the CDR3 is TGCGCCAGCAGCTTACAACCGACAGTTAACTATGGCTACACCTTC. Its translation is CASSLQPTVNYGYTF.

V is TRBV5-6 and J is TRBJ2-1; possibly TRBD2 for D (6 bases). Trimming pared 3 bases from V and 0 bases from J, leaving 13 bases between. There are 16 residues in the CDR3. Germline CDR1 is SGHDT and CDR2 is YYEEEE. The CDR3 sequence is CASSSDLTSSYNEQFF. CDR3 in DNA: TGTGCCAGCAGCTCGGACTTGACTAGCTCCTACAATGAGCAGTTCTTC.